The source of this T cell receptor (beta chain) is a study of shared clonotypes between healthy human individuals. Investigators divided CD4+ cells into CD45RA+ naive and CD45RA-negative memory subsets. Sequencing was at deep level. It was about 210 ng DNA, around 33,000 T cell genomes, that sorted-subset replicate PCRs used. Profiled with immunoSEQ multiplex PCR; TCRdb holds only in-frame clones, not every one. This table holds about 2.3 million clones, about 90% found once. This clone appeared once. Antigen: not known. This CDR3 contains 13 residues. Germline CDR1 SGHTA, CDR2 FQGNSA. V was pared by 1 base and J by 4 bases, with 6 bases between. Study-level results: Measured sharing among donors was expected to vary with sequencing depth.

Sequenced sample: naive CD4+ T cells from PBMCs. Subset here: CD45RA+ positively selected. This clonotype was sampled from a man aged 18 to 30 in good health. Some clones in this sample may be carry-over from other donors' samples. The rearrangement uses TRBV7-2 and TRBJ2-3; no definite D call. CDR3 in amino acids: CASSLDAADTQYF. Written as DNA, the CDR3 is TGTGCCAGCAGCTTAGATGCGGCAGATACGCAGTATTTT.